This T cell receptor beta chain was profiled in a study of regulatory T cells in long-lasting Graves disease. Study-wide background: Antithyroid drugs had been given to newly diagnosed Graves' patients for under 3 months.

Study-level findings and limits: Examination was confined to peripheral blood, excluding thyroid tissue. Possibly, accuracy suffered from the small sample size. TRBV28, TRBJ1-2 and TRBJ2-5 were favored in persistent disease.

CDR1 is SNHLY and CDR2 is FYNNEI in the germline V gene. CDR3 size: 12 residues. Trimming pared 3 bases from V and 1 base from J, leaving 3 bases between. Time point noted: newly diagnosed GD, antithyroid drugs for less than 3 months. PBMC RNA served as the TCR library source. Assembly of TCR beta libraries relied on iRepertoire HTBI primers together with Arm-PCR of CDR3 regions. TCRdb redid the calling of the multiplex PCR reads with MiXCR, one entry per CDR3 protein. This sample has hundreds of thousands of distinct CDR3 sequences, with about 20% found just once. This clonotype came up a few times. Antigen unknown. This may be a read error, as it is one base from a much larger clone. It is likely a read error, because the conserved phenylalanine at the end of the CDR3 is missing.

Here the sequenced sample was peripheral blood mononuclear cells (PBMCs), taken at new diagnosis, from a patient treated with antithyroid drugs. The sequence was obtained from a female donor with Graves disease. The chain couples TRBV2 to TRBJ1-1; D gene ambiguous. For the CDR3, the DNA is TGTGCCAGCAGTGAGGGGAACACTGAAGCTTTCCTT. Translated: CASSEGNTEAFL.